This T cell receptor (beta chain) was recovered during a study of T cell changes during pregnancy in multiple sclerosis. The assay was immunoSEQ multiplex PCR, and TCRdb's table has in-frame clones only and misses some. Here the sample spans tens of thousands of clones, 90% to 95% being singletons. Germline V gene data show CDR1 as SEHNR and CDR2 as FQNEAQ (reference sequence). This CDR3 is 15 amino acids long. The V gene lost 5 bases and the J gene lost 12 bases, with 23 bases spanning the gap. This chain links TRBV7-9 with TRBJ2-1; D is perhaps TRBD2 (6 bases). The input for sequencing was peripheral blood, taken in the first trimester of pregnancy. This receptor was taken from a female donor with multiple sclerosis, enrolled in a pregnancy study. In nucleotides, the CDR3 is TGTGCCAGCAGCGCCGGGGCGGGAACAACCCAGGGGCAGTTCTTC. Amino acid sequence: CASSAGAGTTQGQFF.